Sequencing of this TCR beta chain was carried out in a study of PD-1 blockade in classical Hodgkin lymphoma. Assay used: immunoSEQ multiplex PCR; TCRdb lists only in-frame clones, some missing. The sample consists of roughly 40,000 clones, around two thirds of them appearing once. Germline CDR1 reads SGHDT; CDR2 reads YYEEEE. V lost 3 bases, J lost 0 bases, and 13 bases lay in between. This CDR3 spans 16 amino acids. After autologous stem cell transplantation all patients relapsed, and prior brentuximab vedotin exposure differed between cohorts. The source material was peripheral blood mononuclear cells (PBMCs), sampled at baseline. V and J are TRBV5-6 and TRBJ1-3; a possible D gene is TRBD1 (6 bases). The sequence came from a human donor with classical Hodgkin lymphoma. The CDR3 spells CASSWTVLTSGNTIYF. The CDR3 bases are TGTGCCAGCAGCTGGACAGTTCTAACCTCTGGAAACACCATATATTTT.